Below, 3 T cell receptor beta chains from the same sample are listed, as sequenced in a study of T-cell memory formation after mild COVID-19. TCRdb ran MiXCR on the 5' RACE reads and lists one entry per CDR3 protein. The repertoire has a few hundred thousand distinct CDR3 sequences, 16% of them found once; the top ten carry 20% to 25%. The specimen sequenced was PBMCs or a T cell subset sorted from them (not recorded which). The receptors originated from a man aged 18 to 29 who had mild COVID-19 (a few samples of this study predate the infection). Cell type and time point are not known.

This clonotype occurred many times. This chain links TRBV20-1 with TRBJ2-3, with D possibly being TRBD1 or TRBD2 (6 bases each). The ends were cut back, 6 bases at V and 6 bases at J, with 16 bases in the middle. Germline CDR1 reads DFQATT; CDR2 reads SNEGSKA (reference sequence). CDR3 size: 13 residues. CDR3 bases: TGCAGTGCCCGAAACGGGGGCGGGGATACGCAGTATTTT. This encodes CSARNGGGDTQYF.

CDR3 DNA sequence: TGTGCCAGCAGTTACCGACAGCGCATGAACACTGAAGCTTTCTTT. It codes for CASSYRQRMNTEAFF. The J gene is TRBJ1-1, the V gene TRBV6-5; a weak D match, TRBD1 (5 bases). V lost 2 bases and J 0 bases, leaving 10 bases between the germline ends. The CDR3 runs 15 residues. Per germline, CDR1 MNHEY and CDR2 SVGAGI.

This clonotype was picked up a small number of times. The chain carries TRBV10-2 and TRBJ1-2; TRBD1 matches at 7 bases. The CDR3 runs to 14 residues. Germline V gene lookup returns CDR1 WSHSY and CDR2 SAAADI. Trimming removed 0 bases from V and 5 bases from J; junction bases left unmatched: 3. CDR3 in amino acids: CASSESEGAYGYTF. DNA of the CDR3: TGCGCCAGCAGTGAGTCGGAGGGGGCGTATGGCTACACCTTC.